This T cell receptor beta chain was profiled in a study of spatial heterogeneity in lung cancer. Study-wide findings and caveats: More often at tumor resection than at routine follow-up, ubiquitous expanded tumor TCRs were detected in the blood.

This clonotype was seen at least ten times. Its antigen remains unidentified. One entry per CDR3 protein results from TCRdb running MiXCR on the 5' RACE reads. Of around 40,000 distinct CDR3 sequences in the sample, around 5.8% are singletons; the top ten hold approximately 10%. Time point here: sample taken at primary tumor resection. Unsorted samples of tumor, nontumor lung or frozen PBMC had their whole RNA sequenced. The V segment lost 0 bases and the J segment 1 base; nucleotides outside the gene matches: 1. There are 16 residues in the CDR3. The germline gives CDR1 SGDLS, CDR2 YYNGEE. The rearrangement uses TRBV9 and TRBJ2-1; 10 bases align to TRBD2. Sequenced here: PBMCs, sampled at surgery. This TCR was sampled from a male donor with early-stage non-small cell lung cancer. CDR3 loop: CASSVGTSGSYNEQFF. The CDR3, as DNA: TGTGCCAGCAGCGTAGGGACTAGCGGTTCCTACAATGAGCAGTTCTTC.